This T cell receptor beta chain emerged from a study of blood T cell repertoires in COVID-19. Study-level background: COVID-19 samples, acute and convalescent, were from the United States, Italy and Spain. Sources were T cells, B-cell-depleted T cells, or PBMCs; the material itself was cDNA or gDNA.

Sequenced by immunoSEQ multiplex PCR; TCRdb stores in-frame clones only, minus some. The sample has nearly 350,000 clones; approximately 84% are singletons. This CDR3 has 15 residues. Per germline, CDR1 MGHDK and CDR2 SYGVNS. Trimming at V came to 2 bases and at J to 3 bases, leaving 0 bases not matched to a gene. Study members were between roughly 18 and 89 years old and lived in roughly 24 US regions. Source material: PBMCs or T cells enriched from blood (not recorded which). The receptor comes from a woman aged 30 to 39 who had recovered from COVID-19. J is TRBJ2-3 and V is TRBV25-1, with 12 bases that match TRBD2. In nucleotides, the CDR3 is TGTGCCAGCAGTGAACTAGCGGGGGGGACAGATACGCAGTATTTT. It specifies CASSELAGGTDTQYF.